This entry lists 5 T cell receptor beta chains sequenced from one sample in a study of siplizumab effects on memory and regulatory T cells. Assay: immunoSEQ multiplex PCR; the TCRdb copy retains only in-frame clones and omits some. The data hold over 100,000 clones, with 93% observed a single time. The sample consisted of non-Treg CD4+ T cells sorted from blood. The receptors originated from a human donor in good health.

This chain uses TRBV7-6 with TRBJ2-2, with D possibly being TRBD1 (7 bases). Trimming pared 3 bases from V and 4 bases from J, leaving 9 bases between. Germline CDR1 reads SGHVS; CDR2 reads FNYEAQ. There are 14 residues in the CDR3. The CDR3 nucleotides read TGTGCCAGCAGCTTCCAGGGGGGCACCGGGGAGCTGTTTTTT. It yields the protein CASSFQGGTGELFF.

The chain is built from TRBV7-6 and TRBJ1-4, with 8 bases fitting TRBD1. Germline V CDR1 and CDR2: SGHVS, FNYEAQ. The CDR3 consists of 15 residues. V lost 3 bases to trimming and J lost 2 bases; unmatched junction nucleotides: 2. The CDR3 region is CASSLNRGTNEKLFF. The CDR3 region has the DNA TGTGCCAGCAGCTTGAACAGGGGGACTAATGAAAAACTGTTTTTT.

The V gene is TRBV10-3, the J gene TRBJ2-7; 9 bases match TRBD1. Germline V gene sequence: CDR1 ENHRY, CDR2 SYGVKD. Losses at the gene ends were 6 bases for V and 7 bases for J; bases not matched to a gene: 7. The CDR3 loop spans 13 amino acids. CDR3 residues: CAISPGQGREQYF. CDR3 DNA sequence: TGTGCCATCAGCCCTGGACAGGGGAGGGAGCAGTACTTC.

The V call is TRBV7-9, the J call TRBJ1-2; no clear D. Germline-derived CDR1 and CDR2 are SEHNR and FQNEAQ (reference sequence). The ends were cut back, 8 bases at V and 4 bases at J, with 14 bases in the middle. The CDR3 is 13 residues long. The CDR3 DNA reads TGTGCCAGCGGCCTAGAAGCGTTCTATGGCTACACCTTC. It yields the protein CASGLEAFYGYTF.

The chain recombines TRBV2 with TRBJ2-6; no definite D call. Germline V CDR1 and CDR2: SNHLY, FYNNEI. This CDR3 is built from 15 residues. Trimming removed 4 bases at V and 0 bases at J, with 7 bases between. The CDR3 loop is CASSGNPSGANVLTF. Written as DNA, the CDR3 is TGTGCCAGCAGTGGGAACCCCTCTGGGGCCAACGTCCTGACTTTC.